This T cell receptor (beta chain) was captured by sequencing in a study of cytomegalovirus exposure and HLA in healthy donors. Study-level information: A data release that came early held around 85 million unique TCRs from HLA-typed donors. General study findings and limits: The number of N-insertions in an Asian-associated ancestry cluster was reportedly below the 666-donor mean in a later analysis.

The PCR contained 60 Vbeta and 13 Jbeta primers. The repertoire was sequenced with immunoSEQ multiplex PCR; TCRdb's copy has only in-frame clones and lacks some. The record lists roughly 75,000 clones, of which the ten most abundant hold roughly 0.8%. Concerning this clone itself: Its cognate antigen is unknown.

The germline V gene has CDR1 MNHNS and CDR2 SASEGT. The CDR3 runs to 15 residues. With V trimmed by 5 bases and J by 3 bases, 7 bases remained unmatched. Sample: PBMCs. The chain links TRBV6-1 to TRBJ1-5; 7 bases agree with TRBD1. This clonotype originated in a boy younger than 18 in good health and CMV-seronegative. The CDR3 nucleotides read TGTGCCAGCAGTAAAATTGACAGGGCCAATCAGCCCCAGCATTTT. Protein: CASSKIDRANQPQHF.